The 31 T cell receptor beta chains below come from one sample, sequenced in a study of T cell clones after liver transplantation. Sequencing used immunoSEQ multiplex PCR; TCRdb keeps in-frame clones, though not all of them. The sample carries 65,000 to 70,000 clones, about 92% recorded once. This sample comprised CD4+ T cells from blood, obtained less than 27 months after liver transplant. The receptors derive from a human patient who received a liver transplant. The graft donor may account for some of the T cells.

The chain links TRBV15 to TRBJ1-2; unclear D gene. The ends were cut back, 3 bases at V and 4 bases at J, with 15 bases in the middle. The V gene's germline CDR1 is LNHNV and CDR2 YYDKDF (reference sequence). The CDR3 is made up of 15 amino acids. CDR3 DNA sequence: TGTGCCACCAGCAGCCCCCGAAGGTTTGGCTATGGCTACACCTTC. It is translated as CATSSPRRFGYGYTF.

V usage is TRBV9 and J usage is TRBJ1-2; the D is unclear. Germline assignment: CDR1 SGDLS and CDR2 YYNGEE. V lost 0 bases to trimming and J lost 2 bases, with 11 bases between them. The CDR3 loop spans 15 amino acids. The CDR3 sequence: CASSVGGKLNYGYTF. The CDR3 nucleotides are TGTGCCAGCAGCGTAGGAGGGAAATTGAACTATGGCTACACCTTC.

V and J are TRBV6-5 and TRBJ2-1; D may match TRBD1 or TRBD2 (5 bases each). The V end was cut by 2 bases, the J end by 5 bases, with 13 bases between. The CDR3 length is 15 residues. Germline V lookup: CDR1 MNHEY, CDR2 SVGAGI. CDR3 in amino acids: CASSYAGTLNNEQFF. The DNA of the CDR3 is TGTGCCAGCAGTTACGCCGGGACCCTAAACAATGAGCAGTTCTTC.

CDR3 coding DNA: TGTGCCAGCAGGAAAGAACCCAGTTACGAGCAGTACTTC. Amino acids: CASRKEPSYEQYF. The V call is TRBV28, the J call TRBJ2-7; unclear D gene. Trimming took off 6 bases at V and 4 bases at J, with 13 bases between the two ends. In germline, CDR1 is MDHEN, CDR2 SYDVKM. The CDR3 covers 13 residues.

The chain employs TRBV7-2 and TRBJ2-1, with no clear D. Germline CDR1 and CDR2: SGHTA and FQGNSA. With 6 bases removed from V and 4 bases from J, the gap between germline ends came to 10 bases. The CDR3 has 13 amino acids. CDR3 sequence: CASSLQHYNEQFF. The CDR3 bases are TGTGCCAGCAGTCTACAGCATTACAATGAGCAGTTCTTC.

The rearrangement joins TRBV4-3 to TRBJ2-3, with TRBD1 identical over 8 bases. The CDR3 covers 13 residues. Germline loops: CDR1 LGHNA, CDR2 YSLEER. The V segment lost 2 bases and the J segment 6 bases; nucleotides outside the gene matches: 1. The CDR3 DNA reads as TGCGCCAGCAGCCAAAGACAGGGGGATACGCAGTATTTT. Its protein product is CASSQRQGDTQYF.

The table lists this clone with a count of one. CDR3 sequence: CASSEAGMGRMNYGYTF. The CDR3 DNA reads as TGTGCCAGCAGTGAAGCAGGGATGGGTCGGATGAACTATGGCTACACCTTC. V gene TRBV6-1 combines with J gene TRBJ1-2; no clear D. This CDR3 is 17 amino acids long. Trimming pared 0 bases from V and 2 bases from J, leaving 16 bases between. CDR1 MNHNS and CDR2 SASEGT come from the germline V gene.

The rearrangement uses TRBV11-2 and TRBJ1-5; D may be TRBD1 (5 bases). The CDR3 sequence is 15 residues long. V lost 5 bases to trimming and J lost 6 bases, with 17 bases between them. Germline V CDR1 and CDR2: SGHAT, FQNNGV. Here the CDR3 DNA reads TGTGCCAGCAGCCTCCGCGGGGGGTACGGTCAGCCCCAGCATTTT. Its translation is CASSLRGGYGQPQHF.

The chain employs TRBV7-6 and TRBJ2-7; D is undetermined. This CDR3 spans 13 amino acids. V lost 0 bases, J lost 2 bases, and 5 bases lay in between. CDR1 and CDR2 from the germline V gene are SGHVS and FNYEAQ. CDR3 in DNA: TGTGCCAGCAGCTTAGCGGGAACCTACGAGCAGTACTTC. It codes for CASSLAGTYEQYF.

This chain joins TRBV20-1 and TRBJ2-1; 8 nucleotides agree with TRBD2. The CDR3 is 11 amino acids. With 5 bases clipped from V and 10 bases from J, the junction kept 4 bases outside the gene matches. The germline V gene encodes CDR1 DFQATT and CDR2 SNEGSKA (reference sequence). Here the CDR3 DNA reads TGCAGTGCTCGTAGCGGGAAGGAGCAGTTCTTC. Its protein is CSARSGKEQFF.

The chain is built from TRBV19 and TRBJ2-3; D unclear. CDR1 LNHDA and CDR2 SQIVND come from the germline V gene (reference sequence). The CDR3 loop spans 15 amino acids. Deletions cut 3 bases from V and 0 bases from J, with 10 bases between. CDR3 coding DNA: TGTGCCAGTAGTATGAACAGTGCTAGCACAGATACGCAGTATTTT. Encoded protein: CASSMNSASTDTQYF.

The chain carries TRBV20-1 and TRBJ2-1, with TRBD2 identical over 7 bases. The V segment lost 8 bases and the J segment 16 bases; nucleotides outside the gene matches: 14. This CDR3 region has 11 residues. Germline V gives CDR1 DFQATT, CDR2 SNEGSKA (reference sequence). The CDR3 reads CSTYWGGAIFF. The CDR3 DNA is TGCAGTACCTACTGGGGAGGGGCCATTTTCTTC.

This clone was seen just once. The chain is built from TRBV7-8 and TRBJ2-1, with D perhaps TRBD2 (5 bases). The V gene lost 4 bases and the J gene lost 2 bases, with 15 bases spanning the gap. CDR1 is SGHVS and CDR2 is FQNEAQ in the germline V gene. The CDR3 consists of 16 residues. The CDR3 spells CASSSPAAEAYNEQFF. CDR3 sequence (DNA): TGTGCCAGCAGCTCCCCGGCAGCGGAAGCCTACAATGAGCAGTTCTTC.

This chain uses TRBV7-3 with TRBJ2-2; weak D call: TRBD2 (5 bases). The length of the CDR3 is 15 residues. Germline CDR1 SGHTA, CDR2 FQGTGA. The V gene lost 5 bases and the J gene lost 7 bases, with 17 bases spanning the gap. The CDR3 loop is CASSPNAQGSGELFF. CDR3 nucleotide sequence: TGTGCCAGCAGCCCCAACGCTCAAGGGAGCGGGGAGCTGTTTTTT.

The chain employs TRBV28 and TRBJ2-3; D may match TRBD1 or TRBD2 (5 bases each). The CDR3 has 18 amino acids. Germline V lookup: CDR1 MDHEN, CDR2 SYDVKM. Trimming took 3 bases from V and 0 from J, leaving 19 bases between them. The CDR3 DNA reads TGTGCCAGCAGTTTTTTGGCTATTGGGGGAAGTAGCACAGATACGCAGTATTTT. This sequence encodes CASSFLAIGGSSTDTQYF.

V gene TRBV10-3 combines with J gene TRBJ2-1, with TRBD2 identical over 14 bases. V lost 4 bases to trimming and J lost 9 bases; unmatched junction nucleotides: 5. The germline gives CDR1 ENHRY, CDR2 SYGVKD. The CDR3 loop spans 15 amino acids. The CDR3 DNA reads as TGTGCCATCAGTGTGGGACTAGCGGGAGAGGGTGAGCAGTTCTTC. Amino acid sequence: CAISVGLAGEGEQFF.

This clone was seen only a few times. The chain combines TRBV5-1 with TRBJ2-7, with 15 bases that match TRBD2. The CDR3 extends over 16 amino acids. Germline CDR1 SGHRS, CDR2 YFSETQ. Germline trimming cut 4 bases from V and 6 bases from J; bases unmatched to any gene: 8. This CDR3 is CASSPGTSGRLSEQYF. In DNA, the CDR3 is TGCGCCAGCAGCCCTGGGACTAGCGGGAGGTTGTCCGAGCAGTACTTC.

The genes are TRBV7-2 and TRBJ1-5, with unresolved D. Germline V gives CDR1 SGHTA, CDR2 FQGNSA. The V end lost 4 bases, the J end lost 4 bases, and 11 bases lay between the germline ends. The CDR3 is 14 amino acids. The DNA of the CDR3 is TGTGCCAGCAGCTCAGACCCGGGGAATCAGCCCCAGCATTTT. Translated: CASSSDPGNQPQHF.

The chain employs TRBV19 and TRBJ1-1, with D perhaps TRBD1 (6 bases). Germline assignment: CDR1 LNHDA and CDR2 SQIVND (reference sequence). Trimming shortened V by 7 bases and J by 3 bases, and 12 bases separated the two germline ends. CDR3 length equals 13 residues. The CDR3 protein is CASNRDGDTEAFF. CDR3 bases: TGTGCCAGTAACAGGGATGGGGACACTGAAGCTTTCTTT.

V gene TRBV28 combines with J gene TRBJ1-5; 7 nucleotides line up with TRBD1. The CDR3 spans 14 residues. V was pared by 5 bases and J by 9 bases, with 10 bases of the junction left unmatched. Germline V gene data show CDR1 as MDHEN and CDR2 as SYDVKM. The CDR3 DNA reads TGTGCCAGCAGTCCGGGGACAGCTTCCGTGCCCCAGCATTTT. Amino acids: CASSPGTASVPQHF.

The rearrangement links TRBV18 to TRBJ2-6; D uncertain. Germline values: CDR1 KGHSH, CDR2 LQKENI. V lost 5 bases to trimming and J lost 0 bases, with 8 bases between them. The CDR3 has 15 amino acids. The CDR3 nucleotides read TGTGCCAGCTCAATCACAACCTCTGGGGCCAACGTCCTGACTTTC. The encoded protein is CASSITTSGANVLTF.

The chain combines TRBV9 with TRBJ1-4, with D maybe TRBD1 (5 bases). The germline CDR1 and CDR2 sequences are SGDLS and YYNGEE. This CDR3 is built from 15 residues. V shed 4 bases and J shed 6 bases, with 16 bases lying between them. Here the CDR3 DNA reads TGTGCCAGCAGCCCCCAGGGAAGGCTGGATGAAAAACTGTTTTTT. Protein product: CASSPQGRLDEKLFF.

This chain links TRBV19 with TRBJ2-3; D possibly corresponds to TRBD1 (6 bases). CDR3 size: 17 residues. Looked up from germline, CDR1 is LNHDA and CDR2 is SQIVND (reference sequence). V lost 5 bases and J lost 0, with 18 bases in between. CDR3 in DNA: TGTGCCAGTAGTCCCCTTGGGCCGGGACAAAGCACAGATACGCAGTATTTT. It codes for CASSPLGPGQSTDTQYF.

This chain uses TRBV5-1 with TRBJ2-3, with 9 positions matching TRBD2. The CDR3 totals 15 residues. V lost 7 bases to trimming and J lost 2 bases; unmatched junction nucleotides: 8. The germline V gene has CDR1 SGHRS and CDR2 YFSETQ. This CDR3 is CASGGLAPITDTQYF. The DNA for the CDR3 is TGCGCCAGCGGTGGACTAGCGCCTATCACAGATACGCAGTATTTT.

The chain has TRBV6-1 and TRBJ2-1; D is ambiguous. CDR3 length: 13 residues. V lost 7 bases to trimming and J lost 6 bases, with 13 bases between them. CDR1 and CDR2 from the germline V gene are MNHNS and SASEGT. The CDR3 loop reads CASNKKGSNEQFF. CDR3 in DNA: TGTGCCAGCAACAAGAAGGGCAGCAATGAGCAGTTCTTC.

The chain is built from TRBV5-1 and TRBJ1-5, with TRBD1 identical over 12 bases. CDR1 is SGHRS, CDR2 YFSETQ, per germline. CDR3 size: 16 residues. J was trimmed by 4 bases and V by 4 bases; bases with no gene match: 6. CDR3 amino acids: CASSAGTGGTNQPQHF. As DNA, the CDR3 is TGCGCCAGCAGCGCCGGGACAGGGGGCACTAATCAGCCCCAGCATTTT.

The chain combines TRBV5-1 with TRBJ1-4; no clear D gene. The CDR3 runs 14 residues. Trimming removed 2 bases from V and 8 bases from J, with 13 bases in between. Looked up from germline, CDR1 is SGHRS and CDR2 is YFSETQ. This CDR3 reads CASSLGSSREKLFF. CDR3 DNA sequence: TGCGCCAGCAGCTTAGGGTCCTCGAGGGAAAAACTGTTTTTT.

V and J are TRBV7-2 and TRBJ2-5; possibly TRBD1 for D (5 bases). V lost 4 bases and J 1 base, leaving 7 bases between the germline ends. This CDR3 has 13 amino acids. In germline, CDR1 is SGHTA, CDR2 FQGNSA. CDR3 protein: CASSSQGQETQYF. The CDR3 DNA follows: TGTGCCAGCAGCTCTCAGGGCCAAGAGACCCAGTACTTC.

V is TRBV12-5 and J is TRBJ2-7; 8 bases map to TRBD1. CDR1 and CDR2 (germline): LGHNT, FRNRAP. J was trimmed by 5 bases and V by 5 bases; bases with no gene match: 5. The CDR3 totals 13 residues. CDR3 in amino acids: CASGTGQGHEQYF. In DNA, the CDR3 is TGTGCTAGTGGTACCGGACAGGGCCACGAGCAGTACTTC.

The gene calls are TRBV10-3 and TRBJ1-5; unclear D gene. In germline, CDR1 is ENHRY, CDR2 SYGVKD. The CDR3 runs to 14 residues. V shed 7 bases and J shed 7 bases, with 17 bases lying between them. Written as DNA, the CDR3 is TGTGCCATCAAGGAAAGGGAAGGCGGACAGCCCCAGCATTTT. Its protein is CAIKEREGGQPQHF.

The CDR3 DNA is TGTGCCAGCAGCTTAGGACTGGGCAATCAGCCCCAGCATTTT. This codes for CASSLGLGNQPQHF. This sequence joins TRBV7-8 and TRBJ1-5; D is unclear. The CDR3 extends over 14 amino acids. CDR1 and CDR2 (germline): SGHVS, FQNEAQ. V was pared by 1 base and J by 2 bases, with 6 bases between. Supplemented by reference TRBV7-8 and TRBJ1-5, the full variable domain reads GAGVSQSPRYKVAKRGQDVALRCDPISGHVSLFWYQQALGQGPEFLTYFQNEAQLDKSGLPSDRFFAERPEGSVSTLKIQRTQQEDSAVYLCASSLGLGNQPQHFGDGTRLSIL.